Shown below are 31 T cell receptor beta chains from a single sample sequenced in a study of blood T cell repertoires in COVID-19 (dated by TCRdb to about 2020). The receptor library was made with the immunoSEQ multiplex PCR assay. The source is immuneACCESS, and TCRdb retained only in-frame sequences with V and J called. Part of the clones is not carried over; for the studies checked, unresolved V genes explain less than half of this, and the remainder is unexplained. The sample profile shows some 96,000 clones; about 82% of them were found once. The top ten clones comprise roughly 13% of the sample. Specimen: peripheral blood. The receptors originated from a man in his fifties with active or convalescent COVID-19.

The V gene is TRBV30, the J gene TRBJ1-5, with TRBD1 identical over 8 bases. CDR1 is GTSNPN, CDR2 SVGIG, per germline (reference sequence). J was trimmed by 3 bases and V by 4 bases; bases with no gene match: 5. This CDR3 is built from 14 residues. CDR3 amino acids: CAWTQDRDNQPQHF. CDR3 in DNA: TGTGCCTGGACCCAGGACAGGGACAATCAGCCCCAGCATTTT.

The rearrangement joins TRBV12-3 or TRBV12-4 to TRBJ1-1; D ambiguous. V dropped 6 bases and J dropped 0 bases, with 8 bases sitting between them. The CDR3 is 13 amino acids. The CDR3 spells CASREQMNTEAFF. The CDR3, as DNA: TGTGCCAGCAGGGAACAGATGAACACTGAAGCTTTCTTT.

V is TRBV2 and J is TRBJ1-1; D perhaps matches TRBD1 (6 bases). Germline V gives CDR1 SNHLY, CDR2 FYNNEI. Trimming cost V 6 bases and J 4 bases, with 12 bases left between them. This CDR3 has 13 amino acids. The CDR3 sequence: CASRYRDSTEAFF. The CDR3 DNA sequence: TGTGCCAGCAGGTACAGGGATAGCACTGAAGCTTTCTTT.

In this sample, this clone turned up once. The chain employs TRBV2 and TRBJ2-7; 11 bases are shared with TRBD1. CDR1 SNHLY and CDR2 FYNNEI come from the germline V gene. CDR3 length: 14 amino acids. V lost 6 bases to trimming and J lost 4 bases; unmatched junction nucleotides: 5. This chain's CDR3 is CASRRTGGFYEQYF. The CDR3, as DNA: TGTGCCAGCAGAAGGACAGGGGGCTTTTACGAGCAGTACTTC.

This chain links TRBV28 with TRBJ1-2; no clear D gene. This CDR3 comprises 14 residues. The V gene lost 2 bases and the J gene lost 4 bases, with 11 bases spanning the gap. CDR1 and CDR2 from the germline V gene are MDHEN and SYDVKM. CDR3 sequence reads: CASSLTDTTYGYTF. The CDR3 DNA is TGTGCCAGCAGTTTAACCGACACCACCTATGGCTACACCTTC.

V usage is TRBV3-1 (or the pseudogene TRBV3-2) and J usage is TRBJ2-7; D gene ambiguous. The CDR3 totals 15 residues. V lost 3 bases, J lost 6 bases, and 18 bases lay in between. The germline CDR1 and CDR2 sequences are LGHDT and YNNKEL (reference sequence). The CDR3 DNA is TGTGCCAGCAGCCATCTAAACGCGTACGGTGGCGAGCAGTACTTC. This codes for CASSHLNAYGGEQYF.

This chain links TRBV4-1 with TRBJ1-1; weak D call: TRBD1 (5 bases). CDR1 is MGHRA, CDR2 YSYEKL, per germline. This CDR3 is 16 amino acids long. The germline V and J ends were trimmed by 0 bases and 5 bases, with 16 bases remaining between them. CDR3 loop: CASSQEFAGWRTEAFF. The CDR3 nucleotides read TGCGCCAGCAGCCAAGAGTTTGCAGGGTGGCGGACTGAAGCTTTCTTT.

This clone appeared once. The chain carries TRBV2 and TRBJ1-5, with D hard to call. Germline V CDR1 and CDR2: SNHLY, FYNNEI. Deletions cut 1 base from V and 6 bases from J, with 13 bases between. The CDR3 covers 15 residues. CDR3 nucleotides: TGTGCCAGCAGTGAAGAAGCGCAGAGCGGTCAGCCCCAGCATTTT. This codes for CASSEEAQSGQPQHF. The full variable domain, in which reference TRBV2 and TRBJ1-5 provide the parts outside the CDR3, is EPEVTQTPSHQVTQMGQEVILRCVPISNHLYFYWYRQILGQKVEFLVSFYNNEISEKSEIFDDQFSVERPDGSNFTLKIRSTKLEDSAMYFCASSEEAQSGQPQHFGDGTRLSIL.

CDR3 sequence: CASSFRAREAQYF. The CDR3 nucleotides are TGTGCCAGCAGTTTCCGGGCGCGGGAGGCGCAGTATTTT. The gene calls are TRBV12-3 or TRBV12-4 and TRBJ2-3; TRBD2 aligns across 8 bases. There are 13 residues in the CDR3. V gave up 3 bases and J gave up 10 bases; unmatched junction bases: 6.

This chain joins TRBV6-5 and TRBJ2-1, with a tentative D call TRBD1 (6 bases). V was clipped by 7 bases and J by 9 bases, with 16 bases between them. This CDR3 is built from 13 residues. Germline V lookup: CDR1 MNHEY, CDR2 SVGAGI. CDR3 sequence reads: CASITRGIPEQFF. In nucleotides, the CDR3 is TGTGCCAGCATCACCAGGGGAATTCCTGAGCAGTTCTTC.

V and J are TRBV7-9 and TRBJ1-4; D unclear. The CDR3 has 16 amino acids. Germline loops: CDR1 SEHNR, CDR2 FQNEAQ (reference sequence). V was trimmed by 5 bases and J by 0 bases, leaving 13 bases between them. DNA of the CDR3: TGTGCCAGCAGCCCCCCCACGGTTGCAACTAATGAAAAACTGTTTTTT. The encoded protein is CASSPPTVATNEKLFF.

The genes are TRBV5-1 and TRBJ2-3; TRBD2 might be the D (6 bases). Trimming stripped 4 bases from V and 3 bases from J, with 12 bases between. There are 14 residues in the CDR3. The germline V gene encodes CDR1 SGHRS and CDR2 YFSETQ. For the CDR3, the DNA is TGCGCCAGCAGCCTCGGGAGAACGACAGATACGCAGTATTTT. It specifies CASSLGRTTDTQYF.

The CDR3, as DNA: TGTGCCAGCAGTTACCCTCAGGAAAAACTGTTTTTT. Protein product: CASSYPQEKLFF. This chain uses TRBV6-6 with TRBJ1-4; D is unresolved. Trimming took 2 bases from V and 8 from J, leaving 6 bases between them. CDR1 MNHNY and CDR2 SVGAGI come from the germline V gene (reference sequence). This CDR3 has 12 residues.

The CDR3 region is CASSSHRDSPLHF. The CDR3 DNA reads TGTGCCAGCAGCTCTCACAGGGATTCACCCCTCCACTTT. The genes are TRBV7-3 and TRBJ1-6; possible D gene TRBD1, 6 bases. CDR3 size: 13 residues. CDR1 and CDR2 from the germline V gene are SGHTA and FQGTGA. Trimming removed 4 bases at V and 8 bases at J, with 9 bases between.

Remarks on this clone: The junction differs from germline at one of its ends, possibly a read error. This chain joins TRBV13 and TRBJ1-3; D is uncertain. CDR1 is PRHDT and CDR2 is FYEKMQ in the germline V gene (reference sequence). This CDR3 is 16 amino acids long. The CDR3 loop is CASSLGRASSGNTIYF. The CDR3 DNA sequence: TGTGCCAGCAGCCTAGGGAGGGCGAGCTCTGGAAACACCATATATTTT.

This chain uses TRBV24-1 with TRBJ2-1; D unresolved. Germline-derived CDR1 and CDR2 are KGHDR and SFDVKD. V was pared by 1 base and J by 3 bases, with 3 bases between. The CDR3 loop spans 13 amino acids. CDR3 DNA: TGTGCCACCAGTGATTTTTACTACAATGAGCAGTTCTTC. This gives the protein CATSDFYYNEQFF.

This rearrangement joins TRBV5-1 to TRBJ1-2; no definite D call. Germline V gene sequence: CDR1 SGHRS, CDR2 YFSETQ. V was cut by 1 base and J by 8 bases, with 15 bases left in between. CDR3 length: 14 amino acids. CDR3 nucleotides: TGCGCCAGCAGCTTGCCGGACGGGATAGGGGGCTACACCTTC. As protein: CASSLPDGIGGYTF.

The chain combines TRBV29-1 with TRBJ2-3; 7 nucleotides align to TRBD1. V shed 7 bases, J shed 4 bases, and the junction held 5 bases outside the gene matches. The CDR3 consists of 12 residues. The germline V gene encodes CDR1 SQVTM and CDR2 ANQGSEA. For the CDR3, the DNA is TGCAGCGGAGAGGGGGCTGCAGATACGCAGTATTTT. Translated, it gives CSGEGAADTQYF.

This CDR3 is CASSDGGTATNEKLFF. The CDR3 coding sequence is TGTGCCAGTAGTGATGGCGGAACGGCAACTAATGAAAAACTGTTTTTT. The gene calls are TRBV19 and TRBJ1-4; D uncertain. Germline V gene data show CDR1 as LNHDA and CDR2 as SQIVND (reference sequence). Deletions cut 5 bases from V and 0 bases from J, with 13 bases between. The CDR3 runs 16 residues.

This chain connects TRBV5-1 to TRBJ1-4; tentative D call: TRBD1 (5 bases). The V gene lost 6 bases and the J gene lost 1 base, with 13 bases spanning the gap. The CDR3 loop spans 15 amino acids. CDR1 and CDR2 (germline): SGHRS, YFSETQ. CDR3 nucleotide sequence: TGCGCCAGCAAATCAACAGGACAAACTAATGAAAAACTGTTTTTT. Protein sequence: CASKSTGQTNEKLFF.

This clone has only one observation. The chain uses TRBV27 and TRBJ2-3; D gene ambiguous. Per the germline V gene, CDR1 is MNHEY and CDR2 is SMNVEV (reference sequence). V was trimmed by 6 bases and J by 0 bases, leaving 16 bases between them. CDR3 size: 16 residues. CDR3 amino acids: CASSHIHPLSTDTQYF. The CDR3 DNA reads as TGTGCCAGCAGCCATATACACCCCCTCAGCACAGATACGCAGTATTTT.

This chain connects TRBV19 to TRBJ2-7; tentatively, D is TRBD1 (5 bases). V lost 6 bases, J lost 0 bases, and 12 bases lay in between. CDR1 is LNHDA and CDR2 is SQIVND in the germline V gene (reference sequence). CDR3 length equals 14 residues. The CDR3 loop reads CASRGRTSSYEQYF. The DNA for the CDR3 is TGTGCCAGTAGGGGCAGGACAAGCTCCTACGAGCAGTACTTC.

This clone occurred a few times. The chain employs TRBV10-2 and TRBJ2-1; TRBD1 aligns across 7 bases. The CDR3 totals 15 residues. The germline V gene has CDR1 WSHSY and CDR2 SAAADI. V lost 6 bases to trimming and J lost 2 bases; unmatched junction nucleotides: 7. For the CDR3, the DNA is TGCGCCAGCAGCCCTGACAGGGACCCCTACAATGAGCAGTTCTTC. The encoded protein is CASSPDRDPYNEQFF.

This clone was seen only once. The chain employs TRBV6-5 and TRBJ1-3, with D maybe TRBD1 (6 bases). The CDR3 totals 14 residues. Trimming took 4 bases from V and 3 from J, leaving 10 bases between them. Per the germline V gene, CDR1 is MNHEY and CDR2 is SVGAGI. This CDR3 reads CASSSGQFGNTIYF. CDR3 DNA sequence: TGTGCCAGCAGTTCCGGACAGTTTGGAAACACCATATATTTT.

This clone has more than one count but fewer than ten. The J gene is TRBJ2-7, the V gene TRBV5-1, with D tentatively TRBD1 (5 bases). Between the trimmed V and J ends, which lost 4 bases and 3 bases, there was a span of 8 bases. The CDR3 contains 12 residues. The V gene's germline CDR1 is SGHRS and CDR2 YFSETQ. Here the CDR3 DNA reads TGCGCCAGCAGCCCAGGGCTCTACGAGCAGTACTTC. Translation gives CASSPGLYEQYF.

V usage is TRBV6-5 and J usage is TRBJ1-5, with TRBD1 as a possible D gene (6 bases). The V gene's germline CDR1 is MNHEY and CDR2 SVGAGI. There are 14 residues in the CDR3. V gave up 6 bases and J gave up 3 bases, with 12 bases separating them. The CDR3 DNA sequence: TGTGCCAGCAGCCCCACAGGGAACAATCAGCCCCAGCATTTT. This codes for CASSPTGNNQPQHF.

The rearrangement uses TRBV30 and TRBJ1-6, with 9 bases fitting TRBD1. The CDR3 length is 13 residues. CDR1 GTSNPN and CDR2 SVGIG come from the germline V gene (reference sequence). With V trimmed by 1 base and J by 8 bases, 0 bases remained unmatched. The CDR3: CAWSGQGDSPLHF. Written as DNA, the CDR3 is TGTGCCTGGAGTGGACAGGGGGATTCACCCCTCCACTTT.

V usage is TRBV24-1 and J usage is TRBJ2-3, with 11 bases lining up with TRBD2. Trimming took 4 bases from V and 10 from J; bases not matched to a gene: 3. The CDR3 loop spans 13 amino acids. CDR1 and CDR2 (germline): KGHDR, SFDVKD. The DNA for the CDR3 is TGTGCCACCAGTGACTCGGGACTAGCGGCGCAGTATTTT. Amino acid sequence: CATSDSGLAAQYF.

This chain uses TRBV19 with TRBJ1-3, with 7 positions matching TRBD1. The CDR3 consists of 15 residues. The V and J ends lost 5 bases and 8 bases, in that order; junction bases with no gene match: 12. Germline V gene sequence: CDR1 LNHDA, CDR2 SQIVND (reference sequence). This chain's CDR3 is CASSASPTGLDTIYF. CDR3 bases: TGTGCCAGTAGTGCCTCCCCGACAGGGTTGGACACCATATATTTT.

CDR3 nucleotide sequence: TGTGCCACCAGTGATTTGGGCAGGGGGAGGAACAATGAGCAGTTCTTC. Its translation is CATSDLGRGRNNEQFF. The chain uses TRBV24-1 and TRBJ2-1; a possible D gene is TRBD1 (7 bases). Trimming left V 0 bases short and J 5 bases short, with 13 bases between. This CDR3 contains 16 residues. The germline gives CDR1 KGHDR, CDR2 SFDVKD.

V usage is TRBV18 and J usage is TRBJ2-1, with D maybe TRBD1 (6 bases). Trimming pared 2 bases from V and 3 bases from J, leaving 8 bases between. CDR1 is KGHSH, CDR2 LQKENI, per germline. This CDR3 is built from 14 residues. In nucleotides, the CDR3 is TGTGCCAGCTCACCAGGGGGCCTCTACAATGAGCAGTTCTTC. It is translated as CASSPGGLYNEQFF. The whole variable domain, filled in from reference TRBV18 and TRBJ2-1, reads NAGVMQNPRHLVRRRGQEARLRCSPMKGHSHVYWYRQLPEEGLKFMVYLQKENIIDESGMPKERFSAEFPKEGPSILRIQQVVRGDSAAYFCASSPGGLYNEQFFGPGTRLTVL.